The text below deals with one T cell receptor beta chain. Its antigen is still unknown. Clones were sequenced by immunoSEQ multiplex PCR, and TCRdb holds only the in-frame ones, with some missing. The sample includes about 49,000 clones, roughly 53% of them seen just once. The sample comes from a study of cytotoxic CD8 clonotypes in ibrutinib-treated CLL. Findings of the study overall: Circulating CD8+ T-cell counts were tracked by baseline clonality, which exceeded that of age-matched healthy donors. Under therapy, public clonotypes either contracted or stayed stable, and they were uncommon.

The sequenced sample was PBMCs, obtained after 12 months of ibrutinib treatment. The receptor was isolated from a human donor with chronic lymphocytic leukemia.

The CDR3 here is CASSLAAGLHEQFF. The CDR3 bases are TGCGCCAGCAGCTTGGCCGCAGGGCTCCATGAGCAGTTCTTC. The chain couples TRBV5-1 to TRBJ2-1; D perhaps matches TRBD1 (5 bases). This CDR3 has 14 amino acids. CDR1 is SGHRS and CDR2 is YFSETQ in the germline V gene. Between the trimmed V and J ends, which lost 0 bases and 8 bases, there was a span of 12 bases.